The 27 T cell receptor beta chains below come from one sample, sequenced in a study of CD8 T cells in ankylosing spondylitis (dated by TCRdb to between 2016 and 2019). These receptors lack a known antigen. Library construction relied on 5' RACE. Instrument used: Illumina HiSeq 2500. TCRdb handled the public reads itself, with Q25 trimming in fastp and clone calling in MiXCR, and kept productive beta chains. Each CDR3 protein appears once, grouped with its most common genes and DNA. Counted in this sample were 450,000 to 550,000 distinct CDR3 sequences; roughly 5.2% of them appeared once. The ten largest clones capture 3% to 4% of the sample. Results and caveats for the whole study, not just this receptor: Blood from ankylosing spondylitis patients appeared to be characterized by a TCR beta motif composed of under 10 highly homologous amino acid variants.

The sequenced sample consisted of blood, either unsorted or a sorted T cell fraction (not recorded which). The receptors originated from a male donor with ankylosing spondylitis.

In this sample, this clonotype turned up many times. V and J are TRBV12-3 or TRBV12-4 and TRBJ2-7; D unclear. The CDR3 sequence is 15 residues long. The V end lost 0 bases, the J end lost 6 bases, and 15 bases lay between the germline ends. CDR3 sequence reads: CASSLARGDIREQYF. As DNA, the CDR3 is TGTGCCAGCAGTTTAGCGCGTGGAGACATTCGCGAGCAGTACTTC.

This clonotype was seen only a few times. The J gene is TRBJ2-1, the V gene TRBV5-1, with TRBD1 matching 9 bases. The CDR3 loop spans 17 amino acids. Germline V gene data show CDR1 as SGHRS and CDR2 as YFSETQ. The ends lost 4 bases at V and 7 bases at J; junction bases unmatched: 15. The CDR3 here is CASSKGGPWTGVNEQFF. The DNA for the CDR3 is TGCGCCAGCAGCAAGGGGGGGCCCTGGACAGGGGTGAATGAGCAGTTCTTC.

V usage is TRBV5-1 and J usage is TRBJ2-5, with 7 bases that match TRBD2. Germline V gives CDR1 SGHRS, CDR2 YFSETQ. The CDR3 sequence is 15 residues long. The V segment lost 0 bases and the J segment 1 base; nucleotides outside the gene matches: 3. Here the CDR3 DNA reads TGCGCCAGCAGCTTGGTCTCTAGCGGCCAAGAGACCCAGTACTTC. Its translation: CASSLVSSGQETQYF.

The chain is built from TRBV3-1 and TRBJ1-1; D unclear. Trimming removed 0 bases from V and 6 bases from J, with 8 bases in between. This CDR3 comprises 13 residues. Germline CDR1 LGHDT, CDR2 YNNKEL (reference sequence). CDR3 sequence (DNA): TGTGCCAGCAGCCAAGAATCCCTGGCTGAAGCTTTCTTT. Encoded protein: CASSQESLAEAFF.

To note about this clonotype: This may come from a read error, since a much larger clone is one base off. The chain combines TRBV28 with TRBJ2-5; possibly TRBD1 for D (5 bases). This CDR3 is 13 amino acids long. CDR1 MDHEN and CDR2 SYDVKM come from the germline V gene. This chain's CDR3 is CVSSFVGRETQYF. DNA of the CDR3: TGTGTCAGCAGTTTCGTGGGGCGGGAGACCCAGTACTTC.

This clonotype was seen many times. The rearrangement uses TRBV9 and TRBJ2-7; D perhaps matches TRBD1 (5 bases). Germline CDR1 and CDR2: SGDLS and YYNGEE. CDR3 length: 13 amino acids. V was trimmed by 0 bases and J by 6 bases, leaving 10 bases between them. CDR3 protein: CASSVDPGREQYF. CDR3 DNA: TGTGCCAGCAGCGTAGATCCAGGGCGCGAGCAGTACTTC. The variable domain in full, with the rest retrieved from reference TRBV9 and TRBJ2-7, is DSGVTQTPKHLITATGQRVTLRCSPRSGDLSVYWYQQSLDQGLQFLIQYYNGEERAKGNILERFSAQQFPDLHSELNLSSLELGDSALYFCASSVDPGREQYFGPGTRLTVT.

This chain links TRBV11-2 with TRBJ2-2; 12 positions agree with TRBD2. The ends lost 6 bases at V and 6 bases at J; junction bases unmatched: 5. Germline V gene lookup returns CDR1 SGHAT and CDR2 FQNNGV. The CDR3 covers 15 residues. This CDR3 is CASSPLAGGPGELFF. In nucleotides, the CDR3 is TGTGCCAGCAGTCCTCTAGCGGGGGGGCCCGGGGAGCTGTTTTTT.

This clonotype was seen many times. The V gene is TRBV9, the J gene TRBJ2-1; the D is unclear. This CDR3 spans 17 amino acids. Germline CDR1 SGDLS, CDR2 YYNGEE. The germline V and J ends were trimmed by 4 bases and 4 bases, with 21 bases remaining between them. The CDR3 nucleotides are TGTGCCAGCAGCTCAACTTTTGGGATTCCGGGTTACAATGAGCAGTTCTTC. Translating it yields CASSSTFGIPGYNEQFF.

This clonotype was seen many times. V usage is TRBV7-9 and J usage is TRBJ2-3; a weak D match, TRBD1 (5 bases). V was trimmed by 5 bases and J by 8 bases, leaving 17 bases between them. This CDR3 region has 14 residues. CDR1 is SEHNR, CDR2 FQNEAQ, per germline (reference sequence). The CDR3 loop reads CASSPIRQPATQYF. The CDR3 DNA reads as TGTGCCAGCAGCCCAATTCGACAGCCTGCTACGCAGTATTTT.

In this sample, this clonotype turned up many times. The CDR3 reads CASSWTSGGYNEQFF. The CDR3 DNA is TGCGCCAGCAGCTGGACTAGCGGGGGGTACAATGAGCAGTTCTTC. This sequence joins TRBV5-1 and TRBJ2-1; 14 bases map to TRBD2. Germline V gene sequence: CDR1 SGHRS, CDR2 YFSETQ. The CDR3 has 15 amino acids. Unmatched junction bases numbered 0, after V lost 3 bases and J lost 4 bases.

V usage is TRBV28 and J usage is TRBJ2-1; the D is unclear. Looked up from germline, CDR1 is MDHEN and CDR2 is SYDVKM. The CDR3 has 16 amino acids. V shed 3 bases and J shed 0 bases, with 12 bases lying between them. The CDR3 spells CASSFGRIHSYNEQFF. In nucleotides, the CDR3 is TGTGCCAGCAGTTTTGGTCGGATCCACTCCTACAATGAGCAGTTCTTC.

About this clonotype itself: A much larger clone lies one base from this, so it may be a read error. The V gene is TRBV6-2 or TRBV6-3, the J gene TRBJ2-7, with 8 positions matching TRBD1. This CDR3 region has 15 residues. Germline values: CDR1 MNHEY, CDR2 SVGEGT. Trimming took 7 bases from V and 6 from J; bases not matched to a gene: 14. The DNA for the CDR3 is TGTGCCAGCACGTCCCGGGACAGGCACCTCTGCGAGCAGTACTTC. It yields the protein CASTSRDRHLCEQYF.

Many counts were recorded for this clonotype. V usage is TRBV4-3 and J usage is TRBJ2-1; no clear D gene. The CDR3 consists of 14 residues. From germline, CDR1 is LGHNA and CDR2 YSLEER. V gave up 1 base and J gave up 6 bases, with 10 bases separating them. CDR3 DNA: TGCGCCAGCAGCCAAGGAAATATGTTCAATGAGCAGTTCTTC. The encoded protein is CASSQGNMFNEQFF.

This clonotype has only a few counts. The V gene is TRBV7-2, the J gene TRBJ2-1; D unclear. The germline gives CDR1 SGHTA, CDR2 FQGNSA. The V end was cut by 2 bases, the J end by 8 bases, with 13 bases between. The CDR3 runs 14 residues. CDR3 residues: CASSLQWGEDEQFF. The CDR3 DNA sequence: TGTGCCAGCAGCTTACAGTGGGGTGAGGATGAGCAGTTCTTC. The variable domain in full, with the rest retrieved from reference TRBV7-2 and TRBJ2-1, is GAGVSQSPSNKVTEKGKDVELRCDPISGHTALYWYRQSLGQGLEFLIYFQGNSAPDKSGLPSDRFSAERTGGSVSTLTIQRTQQEDSAVYLCASSLQWGEDEQFFGPGTRLTVL.

The rearrangement links TRBV2 to TRBJ2-7; possible D gene TRBD1, 6 bases. V was trimmed by 0 bases and J by 9 bases, leaving 12 bases between them. CDR3 size: 13 residues. Germline CDR1 and CDR2: SNHLY and FYNNEI. The CDR3 nucleotides read TGTGCCAGCAGTGAAGCGCTGGTGACAGGGCAGTACTTC. Its translation is CASSEALVTGQYF.

V is TRBV27 and J is TRBJ1-3, with D possibly matching TRBD1 (6 bases). Trimming took 2 bases from V and 0 from J, leaving 11 bases between them. This CDR3 is 16 amino acids long. The germline V gene has CDR1 MNHEY and CDR2 SMNVEV (reference sequence). This CDR3 is CASSLQGPISGNTIYF. CDR3 in DNA: TGTGCCAGCAGTTTACAGGGGCCCATCTCTGGAAACACCATATATTTT.

This clonotype was seen repeatedly, ten times or more. V and J are TRBV11-2 and TRBJ2-3, with D perhaps TRBD1 (5 bases). Trimming stripped 2 bases from V and 3 bases from J, with 9 bases between. This CDR3 contains 14 residues. In germline, CDR1 is SGHAT, CDR2 FQNNGV. CDR3 residues: CASSLMQGTDTQYF. CDR3 bases: TGTGCCAGCAGCTTAATGCAGGGAACAGATACGCAGTATTTT.

In this sample, this clonotype turned up many times. This chain joins TRBV29-1 and TRBJ2-7; TRBD1 or TRBD2 may be the D gene (5 bases each). The CDR3 contains 13 residues. The V gene lost 4 bases and the J gene lost 2 bases, with 12 bases spanning the gap. Germline values: CDR1 SQVTM, CDR2 ANQGSEA. The CDR3 region is CSVVPGRTYEQYF. The CDR3 region has the DNA TGCAGCGTTGTGCCAGGGAGAACCTACGAGCAGTACTTC.

There are a few counts of this clonotype. This chain connects TRBV5-6 to TRBJ2-1; a possible D gene is TRBD2 (5 bases). Germline values: CDR1 SGHDT, CDR2 YYEEEE. The V end lost 3 bases, the J end lost 4 bases, and 14 bases lay between the germline ends. The CDR3 has 15 residues. The CDR3 sequence is CASSSVHGGYNEQFF. The CDR3 nucleotides read TGTGCCAGCAGCTCGGTCCACGGCGGGTACAATGAGCAGTTCTTC.

This sequence joins TRBV6-1 and TRBJ2-7, with 8 bases lining up with TRBD1. Germline CDR1 MNHNS, CDR2 SASEGT. V lost 5 bases and J lost 6; bases outside the gene matches: 12. The CDR3 is 15 residues long. CDR3 nucleotide sequence: TGTGCCAGCAGTCTGGCACAGGGGGGTAGAGGCGAGCAGTACTTC. Amino acids: CASSLAQGGRGEQYF.

This clonotype was observed many times. The rearrangement uses TRBV7-9 and TRBJ1-1; D might be TRBD1 (6 bases). The length of the CDR3 is 11 residues. Germline V gene data show CDR1 as SEHNR and CDR2 as FQNEAQ (reference sequence). The V gene lost 9 bases and the J gene lost 5 bases, with 10 bases spanning the gap. Here the CDR3 DNA reads TGTGCCAGTACCACAGGGACTGAAGCTTTCTTT. Its protein product is CASTTGTEAFF.

This clonotype has at least ten counts. The chain joins TRBV5-1 to TRBJ1-1; a weak D match, TRBD1 (5 bases). Trimming removed 0 bases at V and 6 bases at J, with 9 bases between. The CDR3 is 13 amino acids. Germline-derived CDR1 and CDR2 are SGHRS and YFSETQ. The CDR3 DNA sequence: TGCGCCAGCAGCTTGGCAGGGTTTCCTGAAGCTTTCTTT. Translation gives CASSLAGFPEAFF. The entire variable domain, with the rest obtained from reference TRBV5-1 and TRBJ1-1, is as follows: KAGVTQTPRYLIKTRGQQVTLSCSPISGHRSVSWYQQTPGQGLQFLFEYFSETQRNKGNFPGRFSGRQFSNSRSEMNVSTLELGDSALYLCASSLAGFPEAFFGQGTRLTVV.

To note about this clonotype: A much larger clone is a single base away; this may be a read error. The chain is built from TRBV20-1 and TRBJ2-3; D is possibly TRBD2 (5 bases). This CDR3 has 14 amino acids. V was clipped by 5 bases and J by 4 bases, with 16 bases between them. Per germline, CDR1 DFQATT and CDR2 SNEGSKA (reference sequence). The chain's CDR3 is CSAAITGCADTQYF. CDR3 sequence (DNA): TGCAGTGCTGCCATAACGGGATGCGCAGATACGCAGTATTTT.

In its sample, this clonotype was seen many times. The chain employs TRBV3-1 and TRBJ1-3; no firm D call. Germline CDR1 and CDR2: LGHDT and YNNKEL (reference sequence). V was shortened by 4 bases and J by 2 bases, with 15 bases between the two germline ends. The CDR3 runs to 16 residues. In DNA, the CDR3 is TGTGCCAGCAGCCCTTATAGGACGGACGCTGGAAACACCATATATTTT. Translated: CASSPYRTDAGNTIYF.

This clonotype was seen at least ten times. V usage is TRBV7-9 and J usage is TRBJ1-1, with D possibly being TRBD1 (5 bases). Per the germline V gene, CDR1 is SEHNR and CDR2 is FQNEAQ (reference sequence). This CDR3 comprises 14 residues. V dropped 2 bases and J dropped 5 bases, with 12 bases sitting between them. The CDR3 bases are TGTGCCAGCAGCTTATTGACGTGGGGGACTGAAGCTTTCTTT. This translates into CASSLLTWGTEAFF.

This clonotype was counted at least ten times. The chain links TRBV20-1 to TRBJ1-2; 12 nucleotides align to TRBD1. This CDR3 has 13 amino acids. Germline values: CDR1 DFQATT, CDR2 SNEGSKA (reference sequence). Unmatched junction bases numbered 7, after V lost 6 bases and J lost 8 bases. CDR3 residues: CSARDRGRLGYTF. The CDR3 DNA follows: TGCAGTGCACGGGACAGGGGGCGTCTGGGCTACACCTTC.

This clonotype was seen ten or more times. The V call is TRBV5-5, the J call TRBJ1-2; no firm D call. The CDR3 loop spans 14 amino acids. The ends were cut back, 2 bases at V and 7 bases at J, with 15 bases in the middle. Germline assignment: CDR1 SGHKS and CDR2 YYEKEE (reference sequence). DNA of the CDR3: TGTGCCAGCAGCTTCTCAACCATCTCCGGTGGCTACACCTTC. Its protein product is CASSFSTISGGYTF.